One and the same sample provided the 19 T cell receptor beta chains below, sequenced in a study of blood T cell repertoires in COVID-19. TCRdb's table, derived via immunoSEQ multiplex PCR, lists solely in-frame clones and lacks some. The data contain around 220,000 clones, 86% of them singletons. The sample was peripheral blood. These receptors were obtained from a woman aged 50 to 60 with acute or convalescent COVID-19.

The chain recombines TRBV7-6 with TRBJ2-5; possible D gene TRBD2, 5 bases. CDR1 is SGHVS and CDR2 is FNYEAQ in the germline V gene. V was trimmed by 5 bases and J by 5 bases, leaving 12 bases between them. This CDR3 is built from 13 residues. The CDR3 DNA reads as TGTGCCAGCAGCCTTACGAAGCGGGAGACCCAGTACTTC. Translation: CASSLTKRETQYF.

The chain links TRBV5-1 to TRBJ1-1; D ambiguous. CDR1 is SGHRS, CDR2 YFSETQ, per germline. There are 13 residues in the CDR3. Trimming cost V 7 bases and J 0 bases, with 10 bases left between them. The CDR3 here is CASRTGMNTEAFF. Here the CDR3 DNA reads TGCGCCAGCCGGACGGGAATGAACACTGAAGCTTTCTTT.

This rearrangement joins TRBV9 to TRBJ1-2, with D possibly matching TRBD1 (5 bases). Deletions cut 0 bases from V and 4 bases from J, with 13 bases between. Looked up from germline, CDR1 is SGDLS and CDR2 is YYNGEE. This CDR3 comprises 15 residues. CDR3 amino acids: CASSVDDSSFYGYTF. CDR3 DNA: TGTGCCAGCAGCGTAGACGACAGCAGCTTCTATGGCTACACCTTC.

The V call is TRBV7-2, the J call TRBJ2-5, with 9 bases that match TRBD2. Trimming cost V 5 bases and J 1 base; bases outside gene matches: 5. Per the germline V gene, CDR1 is SGHTA and CDR2 is FQGNSA. The CDR3 spans 15 residues. CDR3 protein: CASSVSGGIQETQYF. CDR3 DNA: TGTGCCAGCAGCGTTAGCGGGGGAATCCAAGAGACCCAGTACTTC.

The V and J genes are TRBV11-3 and TRBJ1-1; tentative D call: TRBD1 (5 bases). V lost 3 bases and J 0 bases, leaving 8 bases between the germline ends. In germline, CDR1 is SGHNT, CDR2 YENEEA. CDR3 length: 14 residues. The CDR3 spells CASSFGRVNTEAFF. The CDR3 nucleotides read TGTGCCAGCAGCTTCGGCAGGGTGAACACTGAAGCTTTCTTT.

The chain carries TRBV5-1 and TRBJ1-2; D may be TRBD1 (5 bases). Germline assignment: CDR1 SGHRS and CDR2 YFSETQ. Deletions cut 5 bases from V and 5 bases from J, with 16 bases between. This CDR3 spans 14 amino acids. The CDR3 sequence is CASSMNPGLYGYTF. CDR3 nucleotide sequence: TGCGCCAGCAGTATGAACCCAGGGCTTTATGGCTACACCTTC.

This chain uses TRBV3-1 (or the pseudogene TRBV3-2) with TRBJ2-5, with D possibly TRBD2 on 5 matching bases. This CDR3 region has 14 residues. Per the germline V gene, CDR1 is LGHDT and CDR2 is YNNKEL (reference sequence). The V gene lost 2 bases and the J gene lost 1 base, with 8 bases spanning the gap. The CDR3 loop reads CASSQLASQETQYF. The CDR3 coding sequence is TGTGCCAGCAGCCAACTAGCCTCCCAAGAGACCCAGTACTTC.

The rearrangement joins TRBV2 to TRBJ2-7; a weak D match, TRBD2 (6 bases). The CDR3 sequence is 18 residues long. Germline V CDR1 and CDR2: SNHLY, FYNNEI. The ends were cut back, 6 bases at V and 0 bases at J, with 24 bases in the middle. This chain's CDR3 is CASSGKGKTGESSYEQYF. CDR3 coding DNA: TGTGCCAGCAGCGGCAAAGGAAAGACGGGGGAGAGCTCCTACGAGCAGTACTTC.

The CDR3 loop reads CATSTSSYNEQFF. The DNA of the CDR3 is TGTGCCACCAGCACCAGCTCCTACAATGAGCAGTTCTTC. V is TRBV24-1 and J is TRBJ2-1; D is uncertain. V was trimmed by 7 bases and J by 0 bases, leaving 6 bases between them. This CDR3 is built from 13 residues. CDR1 is KGHDR, CDR2 SFDVKD, per germline.

The chain combines TRBV19 with TRBJ2-1; the D is unclear. This CDR3 contains 14 residues. The V end lost 4 bases, the J end lost 5 bases, and 12 bases lay between the germline ends. Per the germline V gene, CDR1 is LNHDA and CDR2 is SQIVND (reference sequence). The CDR3 spells CASSNVQINNEQFF. CDR3 DNA: TGTGCCAGTAGTAATGTACAGATAAACAATGAGCAGTTCTTC. Using reference TRBV19 and TRBJ2-1 for the parts outside the CDR3, the full variable domain is DGGITQSPKYLFRKEGQNVTLSCEQNLNHDAMYWYRQDPGQGLRLIYYSQIVNDFQKGDIAEGYSVSREKKESFPLTVTSAQKNPTAFYLCASSNVQINNEQFFGPGTRLTVL.

This rearrangement joins TRBV7-3 to TRBJ1-1, with D tentatively TRBD1 (5 bases). Germline V gene lookup returns CDR1 SGHTA and CDR2 FQGTGA. The CDR3 has 15 residues. V was pared by 1 base and J by 1 base, with 10 bases between. The CDR3 bases are TGTGCCAGCAGCTTAAGAGCAGGGCAGAACACTGAAGCTTTCTTT. This encodes CASSLRAGQNTEAFF. Variable domain in full (rest from reference TRBV7-3 and TRBJ1-1): GAGVSQTPSNKVTEKGKYVELRCDPISGHTALYWYRQSLGQGPEFLIYFQGTGAADDSGLPNDRFFAVRPEGSVSTLKIQRTERGDSAVYLCASSLRAGQNTEAFFGQGTRLTVV.

The chain uses TRBV21-1 and TRBJ1-1; TRBD1 is the table's D call, not checked against the DNA. TRBV21-1 corresponds to a pseudogene. CDR3 length: 14 residues. The CDR3 region has the DNA TGTGCCAGCATCCCCAGGGTTTCCAACACTGAAGCTTTCTTT. Translation: CASIPRVSNTEAFF.

As concerns this clone: One junction end does not reproduce the germline sequence, and a read error may be involved. The chain uses TRBV3-1 (or the pseudogene TRBV3-2) and TRBJ2-1; D is possibly TRBD2 (7 bases). The CDR3 length is 16 residues. Per germline, CDR1 LGHDT and CDR2 YNNKEL (reference sequence). For the CDR3, the DNA is TGTGCCAGCAGCTCTCTAGGGGGGGAGTCTTACAATGAGCGGTTCTTC. Amino acid sequence: CASSSLGGESYNERFF.

This clone came up once. The gene calls are TRBV19 and TRBJ1-2; 8 bases align to TRBD1. The V gene's germline CDR1 is LNHDA and CDR2 SQIVND (reference sequence). This CDR3 comprises 12 residues. Germline trimming cut 4 bases from V and 8 bases from J; bases unmatched to any gene: 3. The CDR3 DNA is TGTGCCAGTAGTAAGGACAGGGCGGGCTACACCTTC. This sequence encodes CASSKDRAGYTF.

This clone was seen just once. The CDR3 loop is CASSPGLAGGLKYNEQFF. As DNA, the CDR3 is TGTGCCAGCAGCCCCGGACTAGCGGGAGGGCTAAAATACAATGAGCAGTTCTTC. This chain joins TRBV5-4 and TRBJ2-1; TRBD2 aligns across 15 bases. Germline V gene data show CDR1 as SGHNT and CDR2 as YYREEE (reference sequence). Trimming removed 4 bases from V and 4 bases from J; junction bases left unmatched: 9. This CDR3 has 18 residues.

The chain combines TRBV2 with TRBJ2-3, with 7 bases identical to TRBD2. J was trimmed by 2 bases and V by 9 bases; bases with no gene match: 8. The CDR3 runs 14 residues. The germline gives CDR1 SNHLY, CDR2 FYNNEI. CDR3 DNA sequence: TGTGCCAGTGGGACGGCGGGGGACACAGATACGCAGTATTTT. Its translation is CASGTAGDTDTQYF.

The chain employs TRBV6-2 or TRBV6-3 and TRBJ2-5, with TRBD2 identical over 9 bases. Germline V lookup: CDR1 MNHEY, CDR2 SVGEGT. The CDR3 runs 16 residues. J gave up 8 bases and V 0 bases, and 10 bases lay outside the gene matches. The chain's CDR3 is CASSYSLAGLSETQYF. The CDR3 DNA sequence: TGTGCCAGCAGTTACTCGCTAGCGGGGCTCTCGGAAACCCAGTACTTC.

This clone was counted once. The chain employs TRBV9 and TRBJ2-2; D remains ambiguous. This CDR3 contains 15 residues. Trimming removed 0 bases at V and 4 bases at J, with 10 bases between. Germline V gives CDR1 SGDLS, CDR2 YYNGEE. The CDR3 loop is CASSVGASPTGELFF. The CDR3, as DNA: TGTGCCAGCAGCGTAGGGGCCAGTCCCACCGGGGAGCTGTTTTTT.

This chain links TRBV6-5 with TRBJ1-1; 7 positions match TRBD1. In germline, CDR1 is MNHEY, CDR2 SVGAGI. The CDR3 is 15 residues long. J was trimmed by 4 bases and V by 1 base; bases with no gene match: 6. The DNA for the CDR3 is TGTGCCAGCAGTTACTACAGGGGATGGGGCACTGAAGCTTTCTTT. Its protein is CASSYYRGWGTEAFF.